This entry lists 12 T cell receptor beta chains sequenced from one sample in a study of graft-versus-host responses after intestinal transplantation. No antigen has been identified for these receptors. Clones were sequenced by immunoSEQ multiplex PCR, and TCRdb holds only the in-frame ones, with some missing. The data hold 60,000 to 80,000 clones, with roughly 88% observed a single time. The sample consisted of unstimulated CD8+ T cells sorted from spleen or lymph node cells, taken before intestinal transplant. These receptors were obtained from a human donor who received an intestinal transplant.

J is TRBJ1-2 and V is TRBV27; D possibly corresponds to TRBD1 (5 bases). Germline V gene sequence: CDR1 MNHEY, CDR2 SMNVEV (reference sequence). Trimming stripped 2 bases from V and 5 bases from J, with 12 bases between. The CDR3 has 14 residues. The CDR3 is CASSLAVGGYGYTF. The DNA for the CDR3 is TGTGCCAGCAGTTTAGCGGTTGGGGGGTATGGCTACACCTTC.

The sample holds one count of this clone. J is TRBJ1-1 and V is TRBV9, with D unclear. Germline V gene lookup returns CDR1 SGDLS and CDR2 YYNGEE. This CDR3 has 15 residues. V shed 2 bases and J shed 0 bases, with 11 bases lying between them. This CDR3 reads CASSVDGAMNTEAFF. CDR3 DNA sequence: TGTGCCAGCAGCGTCGACGGAGCCATGAACACTGAAGCTTTCTTT.

This clone was recorded only once. The DNA of the CDR3 is TGTGCCAGTAATGGGGACAGTTATAGCAATCAGCCCCAGCATTTT. It is translated as CASNGDSYSNQPQHF. This sequence joins TRBV19 and TRBJ1-5, with 7 bases aligning to TRBD1. Germline V gene sequence: CDR1 LNHDA, CDR2 SQIVND (reference sequence). V lost 7 bases to trimming and J lost 0 bases; unmatched junction nucleotides: 6. The CDR3 contains 15 residues.

This rearrangement joins TRBV11-3 to TRBJ2-7, with D maybe TRBD1 (6 bases). This CDR3 has 12 amino acids. V was trimmed by 4 bases and J by 6 bases, leaving 10 bases between them. Germline V gene data show CDR1 as SGHNT and CDR2 as YENEEA. The CDR3 coding sequence is TGTGCCAGCAGCTCTACAGGGAGCGAGCAGTACTTC. The encoded protein is CASSSTGSEQYF.

V gene TRBV7-9 combines with J gene TRBJ2-5; 7 bases fit TRBD1. The CDR3 length is 12 residues. In germline, CDR1 is SEHNR, CDR2 FQNEAQ (reference sequence). V trimming: 8 bases; J trimming: 2 bases; junction bases outside the gene matches: 2. In DNA form, the CDR3 reads TGTGCCAGCGGGGACAGACAAGAGACCCAGTACTTC. Translation: CASGDRQETQYF.

This chain uses TRBV27 with TRBJ2-7, with 7 positions matching TRBD2. The trim removed 8 bases at V and 0 bases at J, leaving 4 bases unmatched. The germline CDR1 and CDR2 sequences are MNHEY and SMNVEV (reference sequence). The CDR3 sequence is 13 residues long. CDR3 DNA sequence: TGTGCCAGCGGGTGGACTAGCTCCTACGAGCAGTACTTC. Translating it yields CASGWTSSYEQYF.

The chain couples TRBV7-8 to TRBJ1-2; D ambiguous. The CDR3 covers 13 residues. The germline V gene has CDR1 SGHVS and CDR2 FQNEAQ. The V and J ends lost 4 bases and 1 base respectively, with 7 bases between them. The CDR3: CASSSEINYGYTF. In nucleotides, the CDR3 is TGTGCCAGCAGCTCAGAAATTAACTATGGCTACACCTTC.

This clone has a handful of counts. This sequence joins TRBV5-8 and TRBJ2-2; weak D call: TRBD1 (6 bases). Germline CDR1 is SGHTS and CDR2 is YDEGEE. This CDR3 is 16 amino acids long. Trimming cost V 0 bases and J 7 bases, with 16 bases left between them. Written as DNA, the CDR3 is TGTGCCAGCAGCTTGGCCCCGATGTCGGGACACGGGGAGCTGTTTTTT. This sequence encodes CASSLAPMSGHGELFF. The variable domain in full, with the rest retrieved from reference TRBV5-8 and TRBJ2-2, is EAGVTQSPTHLIKTRGQQATLRCSPISGHTSVYWYQQALGLGLQFLLWYDEGEERNRGNFPPRFSGRQFPNYSSELNVNALELEDSALYLCASSLAPMSGHGELFFGEGSRLTVL.

The DNA for the CDR3 is TGCGCCAGCAGCCAAGGATGGGGGGGCACTGAAGCTTTCTTT. Translation gives CASSQGWGGTEAFF. This chain connects TRBV4-1 to TRBJ1-1, with D perhaps matching TRBD1 (5 bases). V was cut by 1 base and J by 4 bases, with 10 bases left in between. The CDR3 has 14 amino acids. Germline CDR1 and CDR2: MGHRA and YSYEKL.

The V call is TRBV7-6, the J call TRBJ2-6; D unclear. Germline V gene lookup returns CDR1 SGHVS and CDR2 FNYEAQ. Trimming shortened V by 5 bases and J by 0 bases, and 8 bases separated the two germline ends. The CDR3 loop spans 15 amino acids. The CDR3 protein is CASSMSVSGANVLTF. The CDR3 DNA follows: TGTGCCAGCAGCATGAGCGTCTCTGGGGCCAACGTCCTGACTTTC.

The chain links TRBV7-2 to TRBJ1-4; no reliable D call. The CDR3 contains 15 residues. Germline CDR1 SGHTA, CDR2 FQGNSA. The germline V and J ends were trimmed by 7 bases and 5 bases, with 17 bases remaining between them. The CDR3 DNA follows: TGTGCCAGCAAGATGAATATAGAGGAGAATGAAAAACTGTTTTTT. This sequence encodes CASKMNIEENEKLFF.

The chain has TRBV4-1 and TRBJ2-3; D may be TRBD2 (5 bases). With 2 bases removed from V and 8 bases from J, the gap between germline ends came to 20 bases. Germline V gene data show CDR1 as MGHRA and CDR2 as YSYEKL. This CDR3 has 16 amino acids. The CDR3 sequence: CASSQKSRLPEGTQYF. The CDR3 coding sequence is TGCGCCAGCAGCCAAAAGTCGCGACTCCCCGAGGGTACGCAGTATTTT.